This T cell receptor (beta chain) was recovered during a study of OX40 agonist ivuxolimab in advanced cancers. Study context: At doses from 0.01 to 10 mg/kg, patients were given intravenous ivuxolimab every 2 weeks. Hepatocellular carcinoma, melanoma, renal cell or head and neck cancer was diagnosed in the dose-escalation patients. Overall study results and limits: Clonal expansion from baseline to week 6 occurred in both CD4+ and CD8+ T cells.

The CDR3 is 16 residues long. Trimming cost V 4 bases and J 2 bases; bases outside gene matches: 10. Germline V gives CDR1 SGDLS, CDR2 YYNGEE. Concerning this clone itself: The antigen is unknown.

Profiling relied on immunoSEQ multiplex PCR, and the TCRdb table lists in-frame clones only, not all of them. The table shows under 85,000 clones, with 90% occurring only once. This receptor was identified in an adult with an advanced solid tumor such as melanoma, head and neck, liver or kidney cancer. The chain carries TRBV9 and TRBJ2-3; 7 nucleotides match TRBD1. The input for sequencing was CD4+ or CD8+ T cells sorted from blood, taken in a trial of the OX40 agonist ivuxolimab. CDR3 nucleotide sequence: TGTGCCAGCAGCCCGAGACAGGGAAGGTTCACAGATACGCAGTATTTT. Translating it yields CASSPRQGRFTDTQYF.